This T cell receptor (beta chain) came from a study of T cells in Graves' hyperthyroidism and ophthalmopathy. At the level of the study: At the time of initial diagnosis and before any treatment, peripheral blood was collected. Study observations and caveats: Most expanded thyroid clonotypes above 0.001 also appeared in blood.

With respect to this clonotype: What it binds is not known.

Amplified regions were TCR beta CDR3 sequences from RNA transcripts. The study used the HTBI primer set for a first-round RT-PCR of the TCR CDR3. TCRdb itself ran the multiplex PCR reads through MiXCR, one entry per CDR3 protein. Of roughly 300,000 distinct CDR3 sequences listed, about 20% were seen once; the top ten hold under 55%. In germline, CDR1 is MGHDK, CDR2 SYGVNS. This CDR3 is built from 15 residues. V trimming: 5 bases; J trimming: 4 bases; junction bases outside the gene matches: 7. Hyperthyroidism of Graves' type that showed no ophthalmopathy progression within 18 months was stable. Diagnosing involved the use of clinical symptoms, serum thyroxine and TRAb, thyroid ultrasound and orbital computed tomography.

The chain combines TRBV25-1 with TRBJ2-3, with TRBD2 matching 9 bases. Material for sequencing was blood. The sequence came from a woman aged 45-65 years with Graves' hyperthyroidism. CDR3 protein: CASSSSGGTADTQYF. The CDR3 DNA is TGTGCCAGCAGTTCCAGCGGGGGGACGGCAGATACGCAGTATTTT.